Listed below are T cell receptor beta chains from one sample, sequenced in a study of CD8+CD57+ T cells in acquired aplastic anemia. TCRdb reprocessed the reads with MiXCR, giving one entry per CDR3 protein. Seen here are about 180,000 distinct CDR3 sequences, less than 60% observed once, and the top ten hold roughly 1.2%. The sequencing input was sorted CD4+, CD8+, or CD8+CD57+ T cells (not recorded which) from PBMCs. Receptors were obtained from a human donor with aplastic anemia. Each CDR3 is given with its conserved first and last residue. D genes are given only for firm matches. Some rows have no size entry. The others give once, few or many, or a class for an expanded clone.

abundance | d_gene | j_gene | v_gene | CDR3aa | CDR3nt
many | NA | TRBJ1-1 | TRBV29-1 | CSVAGRLNTEAFF | TGCAGCGTTGCAGGACGGCTGAACACTGAAGCTTTCTTT
many | TRBD1 | TRBJ1-1 | TRBV6-1 | CASRRTGDEAFF | TGTGCCAGCAGAAGGACAGGGGATGAAGCTTTCTTT
NA | NA | TRBJ1-5 | TRBV29-1 | CSVGAKGQPQHF | TGCAGCGTTGGGGCCAAAGGTCAGCCCCAGCATTTT
NA | NA | TRBJ2-7 | TRBV30 | CAWPPPGRREYEQYF | TGTGCCTGGCCTCCCCCGGGACGGAGGGAGTACGAGCAGTACTTC
NA | NA | TRBJ2-2 | TRBV5-1 | CASSLAEGRSGELFF | TGCGCCAGCAGCTTGGCAGAGGGTCGGAGCGGGGAGCTGTTTTTT
many | NA | TRBJ1-1 | TRBV19 | CASSIAGLEAFF | TGTGCCAGTAGTATTGCGGGTCTTGAAGCTTTCTTT
few | NA | TRBJ2-5 | TRBV18 | CASSRGPSAETQYF | TGTGCCAGCTCACGAGGACCTTCGGCGGAGACCCAGTACTTC
many | NA | TRBJ2-7 | TRBV18 | CASSPQGDEQYF | TGTGCCAGCTCACCACAGGGAGACGAGCAGTACTTC
NA | NA | TRBJ1-4 | TRBV18 | CASSASGAGEKLFF | TGTGCCAGCTCCGCATCAGGGGCAGGGGAAAAACTGTTTTTT
NA | NA | TRBJ1-1 | TRBV29-1 | CSRSYSAMNTEAFF | TGCAGCAGGTCCTACAGCGCGATGAACACTGAAGCTTTCTTT
few | TRBD1 | TRBJ2-1 | TRBV27 | CASSFGDRGNEQFF | TGTGCCAGCAGTTTTGGGGACAGGGGTAATGAGCAGTTCTTC
many | TRBD1 | TRBJ1-2 | TRBV6-5 | CASSYGTGGGYTF | TGTGCCAGCAGTTACGGGACAGGGGGCGGCTACACCTTC
NA | TRBD1 | TRBJ2-1 | TRBV20-1 | CSARSDRSHEQFF | TGCAGTGCTAGATCGGACAGGAGCCATGAGCAGTTCTTC
few | NA | TRBJ2-7 | TRBV10-1 | CASRDSGALNF | TGCGCCAGCAGAGATAGCGGAGCTCTTAACTTC
NA | NA | TRBJ2-7 | TRBV2 | CASTPGAPGPYEQYF | TGTGCCAGCACCCCGGGGGCCCCGGGGCCCTACGAGCAGTACTTC
many | TRBD1 | TRBJ2-3 | TRBV4-2 | CASSDLTGPADTQYF | TGTGCCAGCAGCGACTTGACAGGGCCCGCAGATACGCAGTATTTT
NA | NA | TRBJ2-5 | TRBV20-1 | CSASYGIETQYF | TGCAGTGCTAGTTACGGGATAGAGACCCAGTACTTC
once | TRBD2 | TRBJ2-1 | TRBV2 | CATEREFDNEQFF | TGTGCCACCGAGCGGGAGTTCGACAATGAGCAGTTCTTC
NA | TRBD2 | TRBJ2-1 | TRBV10-2 | CASREGTGDNEQFF | TGCGCCAGCCGGGAGGGGACGGGCGACAATGAGCAGTTCTTC
many | NA | TRBJ1-4 | TRBV6-1 | CASRANEKLFF | TGTGCCAGCAGGGCTAATGAAAAACTGTTTTTT
NA | NA | TRBJ2-1 | TRBV24-1 | CATSEAEGGSYNEQFF | TGTGCCACCAGTGAAGCCGAGGGGGGGTCCTACAATGAGCAGTTCTTC
NA | TRBD1 | TRBJ2-5 | TRBV2 | CASSEGGQGEETQYF | TGTGCCAGCAGTGAGGGGGGACAGGGAGAAGAGACCCAGTACTTC
many | TRBD2 | TRBJ2-1 | TRBV29-1 | CSVAGLAGRNEQFF | TGCAGCGTTGCGGGACTAGCGGGGCGCAATGAGCAGTTCTTC
NA | TRBD2 | TRBJ2-2 | TRBV7-8 | CASSFRTSGGYTGELFF | TGTGCCAGCAGCTTCCGGACTAGCGGGGGATATACCGGGGAGCTGTTTTTT
NA | NA | TRBJ1-1 | TRBV29-1 | CSVEALGGLAFF | TGCAGCGTTGAAGCATTGGGCGGCCTGGCTTTCTTT
NA | TRBD1 | TRBJ1-2 | TRBV12-3/TRBV12-4 | CASRRDRVLANYGYTF | TGTGCCAGCCGCAGGGACAGGGTACTAGCTAACTATGGCTACACCTTC
many | NA | TRBJ2-7 | TRBV19 | CASSSGTGYEQYF | TGTGCCAGTAGTTCCGGGACCGGCTACGAGCAGTACTTC
NA | NA | TRBJ2-7 | TRBV6-1 | CASDGGGYEQYF | TGTGCCAGCGACGGGGGCGGGTACGAGCAGTACTTC
NA | NA | TRBJ2-1 | TRBV10-1 | CASSALSWRAGNEQFF | TGCGCCAGCAGTGCATTATCGTGGAGAGCGGGTAATGAGCAGTTCTTC
few | TRBD2 | TRBJ2-7 | TRBV29-1 | CSVLAGGREQYF | TGCAGCGTCCTAGCGGGGGGACGCGAGCAGTACTTC
many | NA | TRBJ1-1 | TRBV20-1 | CSAGGYSEAFF | TGCAGTGCTGGCGGTTATAGTGAAGCTTTCTTT
many | TRBD1 | TRBJ1-2 | TRBV20-1 | CSARPGTGGYTF | TGCAGTGCGAGACCCGGGACAGGAGGCTACACCTTC
NA | TRBD2 | TRBJ2-1 | TRBV29-1 | CSVEGGDYVIPLREQFF | TGCAGCGTTGAAGGGGGGGACTACGTGATCCCTCTTCGGGAGCAGTTCTTC
NA | TRBD1 | TRBJ1-1 | TRBV5-1 | CASSFGQGARTEAFF | TGCGCCAGCAGCTTCGGACAGGGGGCGAGGACTGAAGCTTTCTTT
once | TRBD1 | TRBJ2-7 | TRBV10-1 | CASSEQDRKHEQYF | TGCGCCAGCAGTGAGCAGGACAGGAAGCACGAGCAGTACTTC
many | NA | TRBJ2-7 | TRBV13 | CASSLRPNEQYF | TGTGCCAGCAGCTTACGGCCTAACGAGCAGTACTTC
few | TRBD1 | TRBJ2-7 | TRBV29-1 | CSVSMDRGYEQYF | TGCAGCGTTTCGATGGACAGGGGATACGAGCAGTACTTC
many | NA | TRBJ2-2 | TRBV20-1 | CSAILTNTGELFF | TGCAGTGCCATCCTAACCAACACCGGGGAGCTGTTTTTT
once | NA | TRBJ2-7 | TRBV2 | CASSASTYEQYF | TGTGCCAGCAGTGCCTCCACCTACGAGCAGTACTTC
NA | NA | TRBJ2-1 | TRBV9 | CASSVGLRGPYNEQFF | TGTGCCAGCAGCGTAGGCTTGCGGGGGCCCTACAATGAGCAGTTCTTC
NA | TRBD1 | TRBJ2-2 | TRBV5-1 | CASSVDRPTGELFF | TGCGCCAGCAGCGTGGACAGGCCCACCGGGGAGCTGTTTTTT
few | NA | TRBJ1-2 | TRBV9 | CASSARTYGYTF | TGTGCCAGCAGCGCGAGGACCTATGGCTACACCTTC
NA | NA | TRBJ2-1 | TRBV12-3/TRBV12-4 | CASRYRGACNEQFF | TGTGCCAGCAGATACCGGGGGGCTTGCAATGAGCAGTTCTTC
few | NA | TRBJ1-1 | TRBV20-1 | CSAKLDRASLAFF | TGCAGTGCTAAGCTAGACAGAGCTTCGTTGGCTTTCTTT
NA | TRBD2 | TRBJ2-1 | TRBV19 | CASSSSGGYNEQFF | TGTGCCAGTAGTTCTAGCGGGGGTTACAATGAGCAGTTCTTC
NA | NA | TRBJ1-5 | TRBV6-1 | CASSEAGTSNQPQHF | TGTGCCAGCAGTGAAGCCGGTACTAGCAATCAGCCCCAGCATTTT